These 26 T cell receptor beta chains came from one sample sequenced in a study of chemoradiotherapy in HPV16-positive cancers. Data came from immunoSEQ multiplex PCR; TCRdb stores just in-frame clones and leaves some out. This sample has about 12,000 clones, with 88% found just once. The sequencing used blood, collected from a patient who underwent chemoradiotherapy. The receptors stem from a human donor with HPV-associated anogenital cancer.

In its sample, this clone was seen a few times. The V call is TRBV7-9, the J call TRBJ1-4; D remains ambiguous. The V end lost 8 bases, the J end lost 2 bases, and 9 bases lay between the germline ends. This CDR3 is 13 amino acids long. Germline lookup yields CDR1 SEHNR and CDR2 FQNEAQ (reference sequence). CDR3 bases: TGTGCCAGCCAGCGGTCGACTAATGAAAAACTGTTTTTT. Its protein is CASQRSTNEKLFF. Drawing the rest from reference TRBV7-9 and TRBJ1-4, the complete variable domain is DTGVSQNPRHKITKRGQNVTFRCDPISEHNRLYWYRQTLGQGPEFLTYFQNEAQLEKSRLLSDRFSAERPKGSFSTLEIQRTEQGDSAMYLCASQRSTNEKLFFGSGTQLSVL.

The chain joins TRBV4-3 to TRBJ2-5, with D possibly TRBD2 on 6 matching bases. The CDR3 is 15 amino acids. The germline V gene encodes CDR1 LGHNA and CDR2 YSLEER. With 5 bases removed from V and 3 bases from J, the gap between germline ends came to 16 bases. The CDR3 protein is CASSSETRYKETQYF. CDR3 sequence (DNA): TGCGCCAGCAGCTCCGAGACTAGATACAAAGAGACCCAGTACTTC.

The sample holds one count of this clone. The V call is TRBV18, the J call TRBJ2-6; TRBD1 matches 9 bases. There are 18 residues in the CDR3. Germline loops: CDR1 KGHSH, CDR2 LQKENI. V shed 2 bases, J shed 2 bases, and the junction held 7 bases outside the gene matches. CDR3 DNA sequence: TGTGCCAGCTCACCAGGCGGGACAGGGTCTGCTGGGGCCAACGTCCTGACTTTC. It encodes CASSPGGTGSAGANVLTF.

The rearrangement joins TRBV27 to TRBJ2-1, with D possibly TRBD1 on 6 matching bases. Germline CDR1 MNHEY, CDR2 SMNVEV (reference sequence). This CDR3 region has 15 residues. Trimming stripped 3 bases from V and 0 bases from J, with 9 bases between. CDR3 loop: CASSFGGSSYNEQFF. As DNA, the CDR3 is TGTGCCAGCAGTTTTGGGGGCAGCTCCTACAATGAGCAGTTCTTC.

The chain's CDR3 is CASSLLDVGDKNTGELFF. In DNA form, the CDR3 reads TGCGCCAGCAGCTTACTGGACGTAGGGGACAAGAACACCGGGGAGCTGTTTTTT. The chain employs TRBV5-1 and TRBJ2-2, with a weak D call TRBD1 (6 bases). The CDR3 runs to 18 residues. The germline CDR1 and CDR2 sequences are SGHRS and YFSETQ. Trimming shortened V by 2 bases and J by 1 base, and 18 bases separated the two germline ends.

The V gene is TRBV5-4, the J gene TRBJ1-4; TRBD1 aligns across 7 bases. Looked up from germline, CDR1 is SGHNT and CDR2 is YYREEE (reference sequence). The V gene end was trimmed by 4 bases and the J gene end by 4 bases; junction bases not matched to a gene: 4. This CDR3 has 14 residues. The CDR3 region is CASSTGQINEKLFF. CDR3 bases: TGTGCCAGCAGCACGGGACAGATTAATGAAAAACTGTTTTTT. The full variable domain, completed using reference TRBV5-4 and TRBJ1-4, is ETGVTQSPTHLIKTRGQQVTLRCSSQSGHNTVSWYQQALGQGPQFIFQYYREEENGRGNFPPRFSGLQFPNYSSELNVNALELDDSALYLCASSTGQINEKLFFGSGTQLSVL.

V usage is TRBV18 and J usage is TRBJ2-3; D unclear. This CDR3 spans 12 amino acids. V was pared by 1 base and J by 1 base, with 0 bases between. The germline gives CDR1 KGHSH, CDR2 LQKENI. CDR3 DNA sequence: TGTGCCAGCTCACCACGCACAGATACGCAGTATTTT. Protein: CASSPRTDTQYF. The entire variable domain, with the rest obtained from reference TRBV18 and TRBJ2-3, is as follows: NAGVMQNPRHLVRRRGQEARLRCSPMKGHSHVYWYRQLPEEGLKFMVYLQKENIIDESGMPKERFSAEFPKEGPSILRIQQVVRGDSAAYFCASSPRTDTQYFGPGTRLTVL.

J is TRBJ2-4 and V is TRBV4-1; D possibly corresponds to TRBD1 (5 bases). V was pared by 1 base and J by 3 bases, with 10 bases between. This CDR3 has 15 amino acids. The V gene's germline CDR1 is MGHRA and CDR2 YSYEKL. The CDR3 is CASSQGGVGKNIQYF. The CDR3 region has the DNA TGCGCCAGCAGCCAAGGGGGCGTAGGCAAAAACATTCAGTACTTC.

This clone was counted a few times. The V gene is TRBV4-1, the J gene TRBJ1-1, with D uncertain. In germline, CDR1 is MGHRA, CDR2 YSYEKL. V lost 2 bases and J 0 bases, leaving 7 bases between the germline ends. This CDR3 comprises 14 residues. The CDR3 loop reads CASSQQVMNTEAFF. Written as DNA, the CDR3 is TGCGCCAGCAGCCAACAAGTCATGAACACTGAAGCTTTCTTT.

The gene calls are TRBV14 and TRBJ1-1, with D possibly matching TRBD1 (5 bases). The CDR3 sequence is 14 residues long. The V gene's germline CDR1 is SGHDN and CDR2 FVKESK. V was cut by 2 bases and J by 8 bases, with 15 bases left in between. In DNA form, the CDR3 reads TGTGCCAGCAGCCAACTGTCGTCCCGGGGCGAAGCTTTCTTT. Translated: CASSQLSSRGEAFF.

CDR3 bases: TGTGCCAGCAGCTTCCTAGGGGCTGAGTCCTACGAGCAGTACTTC. Residues: CASSFLGAESYEQYF. This sequence joins TRBV5-6 and TRBJ2-7, with a possible D match to TRBD1 (5 bases). Germline CDR1 SGHDT, CDR2 YYEEEE. This CDR3 comprises 15 residues. Trimming removed 2 bases at V and 1 base at J, with 13 bases between.

The chain joins TRBV5-1 to TRBJ2-1, with no clear D. CDR1 SGHRS and CDR2 YFSETQ come from the germline V gene. V lost 4 bases, J lost 0 bases, and 11 bases lay in between. CDR3 length equals 15 residues. As DNA, the CDR3 is TGCGCCAGCAGCGCCCGGAGAAGCTCCTACAATGAGCAGTTCTTC. Translated, it gives CASSARRSSYNEQFF.

The rearrangement joins TRBV27 to TRBJ2-3; D not certain. Germline CDR1 is MNHEY and CDR2 is SMNVEV (reference sequence). There are 14 residues in the CDR3. V lost 6 bases to trimming and J lost 6 bases, with 16 bases between them. DNA of the CDR3: TGTGCCAGCAGCCACCGATCAAGGGTTGATACGCAGTATTTT. This translates into CASSHRSRVDTQYF.

CDR3 residues: CASSLDKRHWAFF. In DNA form, the CDR3 reads TGTGCCAGCAGCTTAGATAAACGGCATTGGGCTTTCTTT. The chain links TRBV11-2 to TRBJ1-1; D is ambiguous. Trimming shortened V by 0 bases and J by 11 bases, and 13 bases separated the two germline ends. The CDR3 is 13 amino acids. Germline values: CDR1 SGHAT, CDR2 FQNNGV.

V and J are TRBV7-8 and TRBJ2-3; the D gene is possibly TRBD2 (7 bases). The CDR3 runs to 17 residues. The germline V gene has CDR1 SGHVS and CDR2 FQNEAQ. V dropped 5 bases and J dropped 0 bases, with 18 bases sitting between them. In DNA, the CDR3 is TGTGCCAGCAGCCCTCGAGGGGGGGGATTTAGCACAGATACGCAGTATTTT. Translation gives CASSPRGGGFSTDTQYF.

J is TRBJ1-1 and V is TRBV7-2; D uncertain. Deletions cut 2 bases from V and 4 bases from J, with 5 bases between. The length of the CDR3 is 12 residues. Germline V gives CDR1 SGHTA, CDR2 FQGNSA. CDR3 in DNA: TGTGCCAGCAGCTTACTCACCACTGAAGCTTTCTTT. This encodes CASSLLTTEAFF.

This clone was detected only once. The V and J genes are TRBV4-1 and TRBJ1-1, with a tentative D call TRBD1 (5 bases). There are 15 residues in the CDR3. Trimming left V 6 bases short and J 1 base short, with 15 bases between. Looked up from germline, CDR1 is MGHRA and CDR2 is YSYEKL. The CDR3: CASRQPGRQNTEAFF. CDR3 sequence (DNA): TGCGCCAGCAGACAACCGGGACGGCAGAACACTGAAGCTTTCTTT.

In its sample, this clone was seen once. The chain uses TRBV4-1 and TRBJ1-1; 7 bases line up with TRBD1. The CDR3 is made up of 14 amino acids. Germline-derived CDR1 and CDR2 are MGHRA and YSYEKL. The junction had 11 bases not matched to a gene; V was cut back by 5 bases and J by 8 bases. The CDR3 loop reads CASSENRGQREAFF. The CDR3 DNA is TGCGCCAGCAGCGAGAATAGGGGACAGCGAGAAGCTTTCTTT.

In regard to this clone: It is likely a read error, because the conserved phenylalanine at the end of the CDR3 is missing. Because the CDR3's place on the DNA is in doubt, the DNA is left out and the CDR3 is given as listed by TCRdb. V gene TRBV23-1 combines with J gene TRBJ1-1. TRBV23-1 is filed as an ORF, its function uncertain. 12 amino acids form the CDR3, both terminal residues included. The CDR3 is CASSQCHAPQAI.

This chain joins TRBV27 and TRBJ1-1; no reliable D call. This CDR3 region has 11 residues. V lost 2 bases to trimming and J lost 11 bases, with 9 bases between them. Germline V gene lookup returns CDR1 MNHEY and CDR2 SMNVEV (reference sequence). DNA for the CDR3: TGTGCCAGCAGTTTAGGGCACCGGGCTTTCTTT. Translated: CASSLGHRAFF.

The V and J genes are TRBV10-3 and TRBJ2-1; 10 nucleotides line up with TRBD1. The V gene's germline CDR1 is ENHRY and CDR2 SYGVKD. V dropped 3 bases and J dropped 2; count of bases not matched to a gene: 7. The CDR3 extends over 17 amino acids. CDR3 residues: CAISDSDGTGAYNEQFF. The CDR3 coding sequence is TGTGCCATCAGTGACTCTGACGGGACAGGGGCCTACAATGAGCAGTTCTTC.

The chain couples TRBV19 to TRBJ2-5; possibly TRBD1 for D (5 bases). This CDR3 is 15 amino acids long. V lost 4 bases and J 1 base, leaving 13 bases between the germline ends. Germline lookup yields CDR1 LNHDA and CDR2 SQIVND (reference sequence). The CDR3 sequence: CASSKQDGAQETQYF. The DNA of the CDR3 is TGTGCCAGTAGTAAACAGGATGGGGCCCAAGAGACCCAGTACTTC.

The genes are TRBV11-3 and TRBJ1-6, with D possibly matching TRBD1 (6 bases). V lost 6 bases and J 6 bases, leaving 12 bases between the germline ends. The germline V gene encodes CDR1 SGHNT and CDR2 YENEEA. This CDR3 has 14 amino acids. The DNA for the CDR3 is TGTGCCAGCAGGGCGGACAGCTTTAATTCACCCCTCCACTTT. The encoded protein is CASRADSFNSPLHF.

This chain joins TRBV19 and TRBJ1-2, with D perhaps matching TRBD1 (5 bases). The V end lost 2 bases, the J end lost 5 bases, and 15 bases lay between the germline ends. The CDR3 sequence is 15 residues long. In germline, CDR1 is LNHDA, CDR2 SQIVND (reference sequence). CDR3 residues: CASSITVREGYGYTF. CDR3 nucleotides: TGTGCCAGTAGTATAACGGTCAGGGAAGGATATGGCTACACCTTC.

This clone was seen once. The CDR3 DNA reads TGTGCCAGCGATACGACAGGGGGTTACGAGCAGTACTTC. Residues: CASDTTGGYEQYF. The chain couples TRBV7-9 to TRBJ2-7; TRBD1 matches at 9 bases. Germline CDR1 is SEHNR and CDR2 is FQNEAQ (reference sequence). The CDR3 runs 13 residues. The ends lost 8 bases at V and 4 bases at J; junction bases unmatched: 6.

This clone was recorded only once. The chain couples TRBV6-4 to TRBJ1-2, with 7 bases that match TRBD1. J lost 4 bases, V lost 6 bases, and 2 bases had no gene match. This CDR3 has 12 amino acids. Germline CDR1 and CDR2: MRHNA and SNTAGT. The CDR3 nucleotides read TGTGCCAGCAGCCGGGACAGCTATGGCTACACCTTC. It is translated as CASSRDSYGYTF.